A single sample gave rise to the 19 T cell receptor beta chains below, sequenced in a study of CD8 T cells in ankylosing spondylitis. One entry per CDR3 protein, called by TCRdb with MiXCR from the 5' RACE reads. The sample holds 350,000 or so distinct CDR3 sequences, about 15% seen once. Specimen: blood, either unsorted or a sorted T cell fraction (not recorded which). These receptors originate from a male donor with ankylosing spondylitis or in good health (not recorded which).

This clonotype was observed a few times. The rearrangement joins TRBV6-1 to TRBJ1-1, with no clear D. CDR3 length equals 14 residues. Germline values: CDR1 MNHNS, CDR2 SASEGT. V dropped 6 bases and J dropped 3 bases, with 14 bases sitting between them. In DNA form, the CDR3 reads TGTGCCAGCAGCGCGGGCCTTTTGGACACTGAAGCTTTCTTT. Protein product: CASSAGLLDTEAFF.

This clonotype was seen more than once but under ten times. The V and J genes are TRBV18 and TRBJ2-3, with 8 nucleotides matching TRBD2. This CDR3 has 14 amino acids. The V and J ends lost 3 bases and 7 bases, in that order; junction bases with no gene match: 6. Germline CDR1 is KGHSH and CDR2 is LQKENI. The CDR3 DNA is TGTGCCAGCTCACCCAGCGGGAGTGGGAATACGCAGTATTTT. This translates into CASSPSGSGNTQYF.

This clonotype was detected only once. The chain uses TRBV15 and TRBJ2-1; D gene ambiguous. CDR1 and CDR2 from the germline V gene are LNHNV and YYDKDF (reference sequence). V lost 0 bases and J 3 bases, leaving 9 bases between the germline ends. The CDR3 totals 15 residues. The DNA for the CDR3 is TGTGCCACCAGCAGAGATGGGCGGTACTACAATGAGCAGTTCTTC. As protein: CATSRDGRYYNEQFF. The whole variable domain, remainder taken from reference TRBV15 and TRBJ2-1, is DAMVIQNPRYQVTQFGKPVTLSCSQTLNHNVMYWYQQKSSQAPKLLFHYYDKDFNNEADTPDNFQSRRPNTSFCFLDIRSPGLGDTAMYLCATSRDGRYYNEQFFGPGTRLTVL.

This clonotype was observed a handful of times. V is TRBV12-5 and J is TRBJ2-5; 13 bases are shared with TRBD2. The trim removed 0 bases at V and 1 base at J, leaving 2 bases unmatched. The CDR3 is 17 residues long. CDR1 LGHNT and CDR2 FRNRAP come from the germline V gene. CDR3: CASGLVWTSGSQETQYF. DNA for the CDR3: TGTGCTAGTGGTTTGGTTTGGACTAGCGGGAGCCAAGAGACCCAGTACTTC.

This clonotype was seen more than once but under ten times. The chain employs TRBV27 and TRBJ2-7; D ambiguous. The CDR3 extends over 13 amino acids. The germline V gene encodes CDR1 MNHEY and CDR2 SMNVEV (reference sequence). Trimming shortened V by 2 bases and J by 1 base, and 6 bases separated the two germline ends. As DNA, the CDR3 is TGTGCCAGCAGTTTACGATGGTCCTACGAGCAGTACTTC. Encoded protein: CASSLRWSYEQYF.

The chain combines TRBV5-1 with TRBJ2-7; D gene unclear. Trimming took off 1 base at V and 3 bases at J, with 11 bases between the two ends. Germline V CDR1 and CDR2: SGHRS, YFSETQ. The CDR3 sequence is 14 residues long. The CDR3 is CASSLRSSFYEQYF. The CDR3 region has the DNA TGCGCCAGCAGCTTGAGGAGTTCGTTCTACGAGCAGTACTTC.

This clonotype occurred many times. The chain couples TRBV14 to TRBJ2-1; no clear D. The CDR3 spans 15 residues. Germline lookup yields CDR1 SGHDN and CDR2 FVKESK. Trimming took off 1 base at V and 0 bases at J, with 7 bases between the two ends. In DNA, the CDR3 is TGTGCCAGCAGCCAAGGGTACTCCTCCTACAATGAGCAGTTCTTC. This encodes CASSQGYSSYNEQFF.

This clonotype was counted a few times. The gene calls are TRBV5-1 and TRBJ2-3; D gene uncertain. Germline V CDR1 and CDR2: SGHRS, YFSETQ. The CDR3 runs 16 residues. Trimming pared 0 bases from V and 3 bases from J, leaving 14 bases between. CDR3 nucleotide sequence: TGCGCCAGCAGCTTGGTTGTAGCAGGTGGGACAGATACGCAGTATTTT. Its protein is CASSLVVAGGTDTQYF.

This chain connects TRBV7-9 to TRBJ2-1; 13 bases align to TRBD2. V lost 11 bases and J lost 2; bases outside the gene matches: 12. The germline V gene encodes CDR1 SEHNR and CDR2 FQNEAQ (reference sequence). CDR3 size: 17 residues. As DNA, the CDR3 is TGTGCCGGAATACTAGCGGGGGGGCTTGGCACCTACAATGAGCAGTTCTTC. Translated, it gives CAGILAGGLGTYNEQFF.

This clonotype has more than one count but fewer than ten. CDR3 region: CSVEVGRGYGYTF. CDR3 DNA: TGCAGCGTTGAAGTGGGACGAGGCTATGGCTACACCTTC. The V call is TRBV29-1, the J call TRBJ1-2, with a possible D match to TRBD1 (5 bases). The CDR3 is 13 residues long. Looked up from germline, CDR1 is SQVTM and CDR2 is ANQGSEA. The V gene lost 1 base and the J gene lost 4 bases, with 10 bases spanning the gap.

This rearrangement joins TRBV14 to TRBJ2-7; D is possibly TRBD1 (5 bases). The CDR3 contains 15 residues. The germline CDR1 and CDR2 sequences are SGHDN and FVKESK. Trimming shortened V by 1 base and J by 2 bases, and 12 bases separated the two germline ends. CDR3 sequence reads: CASSQAVGRAYEQYF. In DNA form, the CDR3 reads TGTGCCAGCAGCCAAGCGGTCGGCAGGGCCTACGAGCAGTACTTC.

The gene calls are TRBV7-6 and TRBJ2-2; no firm D call. Trimming shortened V by 3 bases and J by 6 bases, and 8 bases separated the two germline ends. This CDR3 has 13 residues. Germline CDR1 reads SGHVS; CDR2 reads FNYEAQ. DNA for the CDR3: TGTGCCAGCAGCTTCTCTTACCCCGGGGAGCTGTTTTTT. As protein: CASSFSYPGELFF.

This clonotype was seen only a few times. The rearrangement joins TRBV10-3 to TRBJ1-1, with 7 bases matching TRBD1. Germline V CDR1 and CDR2: ENHRY, SYGVKD. J lost 7 bases, V lost 10 bases, and 15 bases had no gene match. This CDR3 is 14 amino acids long. This CDR3 reads CATRGTVMKGEAFF. For the CDR3, the DNA is TGTGCCACACGAGGGACAGTTATGAAGGGTGAAGCTTTCTTT.

The J gene is TRBJ2-2, the V gene TRBV5-5; a weak D match, TRBD1 (6 bases). This CDR3 contains 13 residues. Germline V gives CDR1 SGHKS, CDR2 YYEKEE (reference sequence). The V end was cut by 5 bases, the J end by 6 bases, with 11 bases between. The CDR3 loop reads CASRSGGAGELFF. Written as DNA, the CDR3 is TGTGCCAGCAGGTCTGGGGGCGCCGGGGAGCTGTTTTTT.

This chain links TRBV7-2 with TRBJ1-1; no firm D call. Germline V lookup: CDR1 SGHTA, CDR2 FQGNSA. The CDR3 is made up of 13 amino acids. Trimming removed 5 bases from V and 1 base from J, with 8 bases in between. The CDR3 here is CASSLQPNTEAFF. CDR3 nucleotides: TGTGCCAGCAGCCTTCAACCGAACACTGAAGCTTTCTTT.

The CDR3 reads CSVAFMPLAGRQETQYF. CDR3 DNA: TGCAGCGTTGCGTTTATGCCCCTAGCAGGACGTCAAGAGACCCAGTACTTC. The chain carries TRBV29-1 and TRBJ2-5, with D possibly TRBD2 on 5 matching bases. The V end lost 4 bases, the J end lost 2 bases, and 23 bases lay between the germline ends. This CDR3 contains 17 residues. Per the germline V gene, CDR1 is SQVTM and CDR2 is ANQGSEA.

This sequence joins TRBV20-1 and TRBJ2-7; perhaps TRBD1 as D (5 bases). Trimming pared 1 base from V and 1 base from J, leaving 11 bases between. The germline gives CDR1 DFQATT, CDR2 SNEGSKA (reference sequence). The CDR3 has 14 amino acids. The CDR3 region is CSARGLPGSYEQYF. The CDR3 coding sequence is TGCAGTGCTAGAGGGCTCCCAGGGTCCTACGAGCAGTACTTC.

The chain uses TRBV10-3 and TRBJ2-2; TRBD1 is a possible D gene (6 bases). Germline V CDR1 and CDR2: ENHRY, SYGVKD. V lost 3 bases and J 1 base, leaving 9 bases between the germline ends. The length of the CDR3 is 15 residues. The CDR3, as DNA: TGTGCCATCAGTGACCAACAGGGGAACACCGGGGAGCTGTTTTTT. This sequence encodes CAISDQQGNTGELFF.

The chain is built from TRBV2 and TRBJ2-3, with D perhaps matching TRBD1 (5 bases). Germline-derived CDR1 and CDR2 are SNHLY and FYNNEI. Trimming pared 6 bases from V and 5 bases from J, leaving 15 bases between. This CDR3 is built from 14 residues. CDR3 residues: CASSPQGRVDTQYF. The CDR3 DNA reads TGTGCCAGCAGCCCGCAGGGTCGTGTAGATACGCAGTATTTT.